These 5 T cell receptor beta chains were sequenced from one sample in a study of T-cell reconstitution after alpha-beta-depleted transplantation in children (dated by TCRdb to about 2016). Library preparation used PCR. TCRdb records Illumina HiSeq 2500 as the sequencer. TCR library preparation used molecular barcoding, with unique molecular identifiers applied to normalize quantification of the TCRbeta repertoire. The public sequencing data were trimmed at Q25 with fastp and processed into clonotypes with MiXCR by TCRdb, which kept only in-frame beta chains. Every distinct CDR3 protein forms one entry, paired with its most common genes and DNA. In all, the sample holds under 750,000 distinct CDR3 sequences, and more than 20% of those were seen once. 12% to 15% of the sample rests with the top ten. The treatment or condition label, read with the paper, signifies: allogeneic hematopoietic cell transplantation with graft depleted of TCRalphabeta T cells and CD19 B cells.

The sequences come from PBMCs, mostly from graft donor cells, collected 360 days after TCRalphabeta/CD19-depleted stem cell transplant. These receptors came from a boy younger than two who had a stem cell transplant for acute myeloid leukemia, so the T cells may come from the graft donor.

This clonotype occurred many times. The rearrangement uses TRBV20-1 and TRBJ2-7; D may correspond to TRBD1 or TRBD2 (5 bases each). Germline lookup yields CDR1 DFQATT and CDR2 SNEGSKA (reference sequence). This CDR3 comprises 15 residues. The germline V and J ends were trimmed by 6 bases and 0 bases, with 18 bases remaining between them. The DNA of the CDR3 is TGCAGTGCGACATCCCCTCGGGGCCTCTCCTACGAGCAGTACGTC. It encodes CSATSPRGLSYEQYV.

The CDR3 spells CASSLIGTGSSYEQYF. In DNA form, the CDR3 reads TGTGCCAGCAGCTTAATCGGGACAGGAAGTTCCTACGAGCAGTACTTC. The chain has TRBV7-2 and TRBJ2-7; TRBD1 agrees at 8 bases. Germline CDR1 reads SGHTA; CDR2 reads FQGNSA. Trimming at V came to 2 bases and at J to 1 base, leaving 7 bases not matched to a gene. The CDR3 runs to 16 residues.

With respect to this clonotype: This is likely a read error, given that the CDR3 carries no conserved phenylalanine or tryptophan at its end. V usage is TRBV3-1 and J usage is TRBJ2-1; 7 positions agree with TRBD2. Trimming cost V 4 bases and J 8 bases; bases outside gene matches: 5. The CDR3 sequence is 13 residues long. Germline lookup yields CDR1 LGHDT and CDR2 YNNKEL (reference sequence). The CDR3 nucleotides read TGTGCCAGCAGCCCCTGGGAGGGCGATGAGCAGTTCTGC. This encodes CASSPWEGDEQFC.

The chain recombines TRBV12-3 or TRBV12-4 with TRBJ2-7, with D perhaps TRBD2 (7 bases). The V gene lost 5 bases and the J gene lost 5 bases, with 19 bases spanning the gap. This CDR3 has 15 residues. Here the CDR3 reads CASSPTGGPAHEQYF. The CDR3 region has the DNA TGTGCCAGCAGTCCGACCGGGGGGCCGGCCCACGAGCAGTACTTC.

The rearrangement uses TRBV3-1 and TRBJ2-1, with 8 bases aligning to TRBD2. After removal of 4 bases from V and 5 bases from J, the junction contained 10 bases not matched to a gene. CDR1 is LGHDT, CDR2 YNNKEL, per germline (reference sequence). The length of the CDR3 is 16 residues. CDR3 sequence: CASSPGGGFGNNEQFF. DNA of the CDR3: TGTGCCAGCAGCCCTGGCGGGGGGTTCGGAAACAATGAGCAGTTCTTC.